This T cell receptor beta chain stems from a study of blood T cell repertoires in COVID-19. About the research overall: The United States, Italy and Spain were the sources of the acute and convalescent COVID-19 samples.

The CDR3 length is 17 residues. With 6 bases clipped from V and 0 bases from J, the junction kept 9 bases outside the gene matches. Per the germline V gene, CDR1 is LNHDA and CDR2 is SQIVND (reference sequence). Clinical histories supplied by participants themselves formed the basis of cohort assignment. Using immunoSEQ multiplex PCR, the repertoire was profiled, and TCRdb retains in-frame clones only, with some absent. Of a few hundred thousand clones in the sample, 85% are singletons; the top ten hold 2% to 3%. The chain couples TRBV19 to TRBJ1-3, with TRBD1 identical over 9 bases. The sequenced sample was PBMCs or T cells enriched from blood (not recorded which). The sequence was obtained from a woman aged 45-65 years who had recovered from COVID-19. This CDR3 reads CASRTGTGSFSGNTIYF. CDR3 in DNA: TGTGCCAGTAGAACCGGGACAGGGTCCTTCTCTGGAAACACCATATATTTT.